The 7 T cell receptor beta chains below were found in one sample sequenced in a study of regulatory T cells in long-lasting Graves disease. Stated time point: newly diagnosed GD, antithyroid drugs for less than 3 months. After RNA was extracted from PBMCs, the TCR library was made from it. Libraries of TCR beta came from iRepertoire HTBI primers plus Arm-PCR of CDR3 regions. TCRdb processed the multiplex PCR reads anew with MiXCR; each CDR3 protein has one entry. This sample has some 500,000 distinct CDR3 sequences, with 15% to 20% found just once. These same data were also listed under a study on T cells in Graves' hyperthyroidism and ophthalmopathy.

The specimen comprised peripheral blood mononuclear cells (PBMCs), sampled at new diagnosis, from a patient treated with antithyroid drugs. The receptors come from a middle-aged woman with Graves disease.

This clonotype appeared many times. V usage is TRBV3-1 and J usage is TRBJ2-3, with no clear D. V was pared by 0 bases and J by 2 bases, with 9 bases between. Germline V lookup: CDR1 LGHDT, CDR2 YNNKEL (reference sequence). This CDR3 contains 15 residues. The CDR3 is CASSQDPTTTDTQYF. The CDR3 coding sequence is TGTGCCAGCAGCCAAGACCCCACCACCACAGATACGCAGTATTTT.

The V and J genes are TRBV15 and TRBJ2-3, with 7 nucleotides matching TRBD1. Trimming removed 1 base from V and 1 base from J; junction bases left unmatched: 5. Germline V lookup: CDR1 LNHNV, CDR2 YYDKDF (reference sequence). The CDR3 spans 16 residues. CDR3: CATSRVLGQGTDTQYF. The DNA of the CDR3 is TGTGCCACCAGCAGAGTGTTAGGACAGGGCACAGATACGCAGTATTTT.

This clonotype appeared many times. J is TRBJ2-7 and V is TRBV10-3, with TRBD2 matching over 10 bases. CDR1 is ENHRY and CDR2 is SYGVKD in the germline V gene. The V segment lost 6 bases and the J segment 1 base; nucleotides outside the gene matches: 6. The CDR3 covers 15 residues. CDR3 in amino acids: CAIRELAGPSYEQYF. In DNA, the CDR3 is TGTGCCATCAGGGAACTAGCGGGGCCATCCTACGAGCAGTACTTC.

Ten or more counts support this clonotype. The V call is TRBV7-3, the J call TRBJ1-6; no definite D call. Per the germline V gene, CDR1 is SGHTA and CDR2 is FQGTGA. The length of the CDR3 is 14 residues. V was cut by 5 bases and J by 7 bases, with 12 bases left in between. In nucleotides, the CDR3 is TGTGCCAGCAGCCCACCGGCGCTCAATTCACCCCTCCACTTT. Amino acid sequence: CASSPPALNSPLHF. Variable domain in full (rest from reference TRBV7-3 and TRBJ1-6): GAGVSQTPSNKVTEKGKYVELRCDPISGHTALYWYRQSLGQGPEFLIYFQGTGAADDSGLPNDRFFAVRPEGSVSTLKIQRTERGDSAVYLCASSPPALNSPLHFGNGTRLTVT.

In its sample, this clonotype was seen many times. The rearrangement joins TRBV11-2 to TRBJ1-1; a weak D match, TRBD1 (6 bases). Trimming removed 5 bases from V and 1 base from J, with 17 bases in between. Germline-derived CDR1 and CDR2 are SGHAT and FQNNGV. CDR3 length: 16 residues. This CDR3 reads CASSPLNLDRNTEAFF. CDR3 nucleotides: TGTGCCAGCAGCCCCCTCAATTTGGACAGGAACACTGAAGCTTTCTTT.

The chain joins TRBV10-3 to TRBJ2-3; tentatively, D is TRBD1 (6 bases). There are 15 residues in the CDR3. Trimming cost V 5 bases and J 6 bases, with 18 bases left between them. Germline V lookup: CDR1 ENHRY, CDR2 SYGVKD. The CDR3 reads CAISTTQGSSDTQYF. CDR3 sequence (DNA): TGTGCCATCAGTACTACACAGGGAAGTTCGGATACGCAGTATTTT.

The V gene is TRBV4-2, the J gene TRBJ2-1, with D unclear. V lost 0 bases and J 6 bases, leaving 15 bases between the germline ends. This CDR3 region has 16 residues. Germline V gene lookup returns CDR1 LGHNA and CDR2 YNFKEQ. The chain's CDR3 is CASSQDFIEQLNEQFF. The DNA for the CDR3 is TGTGCCAGCAGCCAAGATTTCATTGAACAACTCAATGAGCAGTTCTTC.